Below are 6 T cell receptor beta chains sequenced from a single sample in a study of cytomegalovirus exposure and HLA in healthy donors. The PCR used 60 Vbeta and 13 Jbeta primers. Some clones are missing from TCRdb's copy, which holds only in-frame ones; the method was immunoSEQ multiplex PCR. The data contain tens of thousands of clones, approximately 60% of them singletons. The specimen sequenced was PBMCs. The source is a male donor in good health and CMV-seropositive.

This chain links TRBV27 with TRBJ1-6; 8 bases match TRBD1. This CDR3 region has 16 residues. Unmatched junction bases numbered 10, after V lost 5 bases and J lost 7 bases. CDR1 is MNHEY, CDR2 SMNVEV, per germline (reference sequence). CDR3 sequence (DNA): TGTGCCAGCAGTCCCTCAGGCCGGACAGGGAATTCACCCCTCCACTTT. It codes for CASSPSGRTGNSPLHF.

This sequence joins TRBV5-8 and TRBJ1-2; unclear D gene. With 2 bases removed from V and 6 bases from J, the gap between germline ends came to 8 bases. Germline V gene data show CDR1 as SGHTS and CDR2 as YDEGEE. The CDR3 totals 12 residues. The CDR3 region has the DNA TGTGCCAGCAGCTTCGCACAGCATGGCTACACCTTC. It translates to CASSFAQHGYTF.

The chain couples TRBV27 to TRBJ2-2, with 14 bases fitting TRBD2. CDR1 MNHEY and CDR2 SMNVEV come from the germline V gene (reference sequence). The CDR3 loop spans 15 amino acids. Germline trimming cut 6 bases from V and 7 bases from J; bases unmatched to any gene: 4. The CDR3 here is CASRGTSGGSGELFF. For the CDR3, the DNA is TGTGCCAGCAGGGGGACTAGCGGGGGAAGCGGGGAGCTGTTTTTT.

V and J are TRBV18 and TRBJ2-7; a weak D match, TRBD1 (6 bases). V was shortened by 5 bases and J by 3 bases, with 14 bases between the two germline ends. The CDR3 contains 14 residues. From germline, CDR1 is KGHSH and CDR2 LQKENI. CDR3 sequence reads: CASSDRTEGYEQYF. CDR3 in DNA: TGTGCCAGCTCAGATCGGACAGAAGGCTACGAGCAGTACTTC.

This clone was detected only once. The V gene is TRBV6-6, the J gene TRBJ1-3, with 8 bases aligning to TRBD1. The CDR3 is 15 residues long. Germline assignment: CDR1 MNHNY and CDR2 SVGAGI (reference sequence). With V trimmed by 6 bases and J by 3 bases, 7 bases remained unmatched. In DNA, the CDR3 is TGTGCCAGCAGGCCCACAGGGGGAGGTGGAAACACCATATATTTT. Its protein is CASRPTGGGGNTIYF.

The rearrangement uses TRBV19 and TRBJ2-2; D perhaps matches TRBD2 (5 bases). This CDR3 spans 14 amino acids. The V and J ends lost 1 base and 7 bases respectively, with 10 bases between them. Germline-derived CDR1 and CDR2 are LNHDA and SQIVND (reference sequence). The CDR3 coding sequence is TGTGCCAGTAGTATAGTGTCCGGGGTCGGGGAGCTGTTTTTT. Its protein product is CASSIVSGVGELFF.